This T cell receptor (beta chain) was recovered during a study of early T cells in non-severe SARS-CoV-2 infection. General observations from the study: Anti-spike CD8 specificities were favored by VDJdb matching, whose results missed private and CD4 specificities.

Unique molecular identifiers were added to individual cDNA molecules. A single record per CDR3 protein comes from TCRdb applying MiXCR to the 5' RACE reads. The sample consists of tens of thousands of distinct CDR3 sequences, 13% of them appearing once. From germline, CDR1 is SGHRS and CDR2 YFSETQ. CDR3 size: 13 residues. Trimming shortened V by 0 bases and J by 3 bases, and 7 bases separated the two germline ends. Details on this clonotype: Its antigen is not identified.

The receptor was derived from an adult who was a healthcare worker with PCR-confirmed SARS-CoV-2 infection or an uninfected control (not recorded which). V usage is TRBV5-1 and J usage is TRBJ2-7; D not certain. Sample: whole blood. CDR3 sequence (DNA): TGCGCCAGCAGCTTGGATGCAAACTACGAGCAGTACTTC. It specifies CASSLDANYEQYF.